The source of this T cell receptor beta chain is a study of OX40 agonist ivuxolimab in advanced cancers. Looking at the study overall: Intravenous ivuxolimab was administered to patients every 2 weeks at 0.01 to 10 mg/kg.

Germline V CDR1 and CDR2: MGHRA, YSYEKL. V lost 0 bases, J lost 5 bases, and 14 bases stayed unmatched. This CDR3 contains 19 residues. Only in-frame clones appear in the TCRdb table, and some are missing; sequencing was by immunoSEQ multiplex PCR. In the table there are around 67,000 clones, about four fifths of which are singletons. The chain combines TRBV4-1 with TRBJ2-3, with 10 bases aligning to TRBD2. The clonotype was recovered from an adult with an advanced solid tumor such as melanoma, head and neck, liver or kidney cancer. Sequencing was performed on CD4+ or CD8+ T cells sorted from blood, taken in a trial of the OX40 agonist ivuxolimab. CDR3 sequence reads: CASSQDAQSSGGVKDTQYF. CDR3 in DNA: TGCGCCAGCAGCCAAGATGCCCAATCTAGCGGGGGTGTTAAAGATACGCAGTATTTT.